The 31 T cell receptor beta chains below were found in one sample sequenced in a study of blood T cell repertoires in COVID-19. The assay was immunoSEQ multiplex PCR, and TCRdb's table has in-frame clones only and misses some. The sample shows roughly 260,000 clones, 86% of them seen only once. The sequencing input was PBMCs or T cells enriched from blood (not recorded which). The receptors stem from a woman aged 18-35 years who had recovered from COVID-19.

CDR3: CASSLSKGGTEAFF. The CDR3 DNA reads as TGTGCCAGCAGCTTAAGTAAGGGAGGCACTGAAGCTTTCTTT. The chain is built from TRBV11-2 and TRBJ1-1; D remains unclear. V was clipped by 2 bases and J by 4 bases, with 11 bases between them. Germline assignment: CDR1 SGHAT and CDR2 FQNNGV. The CDR3 totals 14 residues. Using reference TRBV11-2 and TRBJ1-1 for the parts outside the CDR3, the full variable domain is EAGVAQSPRYKIIEKRQSVAFWCNPISGHATLYWYQQILGQGPKLLIQFQNNGVVDDSQLPKDRFSAERLKGVDSTLKIQPAKLEDSAVYLCASSLSKGGTEAFFGQGTRLTVV.

This chain joins TRBV30 and TRBJ2-1; 9 bases are a match to TRBD1. Germline V gives CDR1 GTSNPN, CDR2 SVGIG (reference sequence). The CDR3 loop spans 17 amino acids. Trimming removed 5 bases from V and 4 bases from J; junction bases left unmatched: 15. CDR3 DNA sequence: TGTGCCTGGGTCGTGCCGGGACAGGGAAACCCATACAATGAGCAGTTCTTC. Translated: CAWVVPGQGNPYNEQFF.

This clone showed up just once. This rearrangement joins TRBV30 to TRBJ1-2, with 8 positions matching TRBD1. The CDR3 has 12 residues. V gave up 8 bases and J gave up 8 bases; unmatched junction bases: 10. Germline CDR1 GTSNPN, CDR2 SVGIG (reference sequence). The CDR3 loop is CARETGVVGYTF. CDR3 sequence (DNA): TGTGCCCGAGAGACAGGGGTGGTCGGCTACACCTTC.

J is TRBJ2-1 and V is TRBV6-4; the match to TRBD2 covers 13 bases. This CDR3 is built from 20 residues. J gave up 5 bases and V 10 bases, and 23 bases lay outside the gene matches. The V gene's germline CDR1 is MRHNA and CDR2 SNTAGT. CDR3 sequence reads: CATKGPQTSGGASLDNEQFF. The CDR3 coding sequence is TGTGCCACTAAAGGACCCCAAACTAGCGGGGGGGCTTCTCTGGACAATGAGCAGTTCTTC.

This clone turned up a few times. The V and J genes are TRBV12-3 or TRBV12-4 and TRBJ2-7; 7 nucleotides agree with TRBD2. CDR3 size: 11 residues. Trimming at V came to 6 bases and at J to 6 bases, leaving 2 bases not matched to a gene. The CDR3 protein is CASRSGGEQYF. In DNA, the CDR3 is TGTGCCAGCAGGTCGGGAGGCGAGCAGTACTTC.

V is TRBV15 and J is TRBJ1-4; D unclear. The CDR3 is made up of 16 amino acids. Germline-derived CDR1 and CDR2 are LNHNV and YYDKDF (reference sequence). The V and J ends lost 4 bases and 7 bases respectively, with 19 bases between them. DNA of the CDR3: TGTGCCACCAGCAATTACGCGGACGCGGAGGGTGAAAAACTGTTTTTT. Its translation: CATSNYADAEGEKLFF.

The J gene is TRBJ2-1, the V gene TRBV4-1, with 9 bases lining up with TRBD2. The CDR3 is made up of 16 amino acids. Germline CDR1 MGHRA, CDR2 YSYEKL. V shed 2 bases and J 3 bases; nucleotides not matched to a gene: 5. CDR3 loop: CASSQNSGSGYNEQFF. The DNA for the CDR3 is TGCGCCAGCAGCCAAAATAGCGGGAGCGGCTACAATGAGCAGTTCTTC.

The J gene is TRBJ1-4, the V gene TRBV29-1; 12 nucleotides align to TRBD1. V was pared by 4 bases and J by 8 bases, with 2 bases of the junction left unmatched. This CDR3 is built from 13 residues. The germline V gene has CDR1 SQVTM and CDR2 ANQGSEA. As DNA, the CDR3 is TGCAGCGTTGGAGGGACAGGGGGCGAAAAACTGTTTTTT. This translates into CSVGGTGGEKLFF.

The chain has TRBV2 and TRBJ2-7; D remains unclear. The V and J ends lost 6 bases and 0 bases respectively, with 9 bases between them. CDR1 is SNHLY, CDR2 FYNNEI, per germline. The CDR3 sequence is 13 residues long. The CDR3 region is CASSERSSYEQYF. In nucleotides, the CDR3 is TGTGCCAGCAGCGAGAGGAGCTCCTACGAGCAGTACTTC. Complete variable domain (other parts from reference TRBV2 and TRBJ2-7): EPEVTQTPSHQVTQMGQEVILRCVPISNHLYFYWYRQILGQKVEFLVSFYNNEISEKSEIFDDQFSVERPDGSNFTLKIRSTKLEDSAMYFCASSERSSYEQYFGPGTRLTVT.

The V call is TRBV5-1, the J call TRBJ1-2; TRBD1 is a possible D gene (6 bases). V lost 3 bases and J lost 8, with 17 bases in between. The germline V gene encodes CDR1 SGHRS and CDR2 YFSETQ. This CDR3 has 14 residues. In DNA form, the CDR3 reads TGCGCCAGCAGCTCACAACCAGGGGTGTGGGGCTACACCTTC. This sequence encodes CASSSQPGVWGYTF. Filled out from reference TRBV5-1 and TRBJ1-2, the complete variable domain reads KAGVTQTPRYLIKTRGQQVTLSCSPISGHRSVSWYQQTPGQGLQFLFEYFSETQRNKGNFPGRFSGRQFSNSRSEMNVSTLELGDSALYLCASSSQPGVWGYTFGSGTRLTVV.

This chain connects TRBV10-3 to TRBJ2-1, with 12 bases lining up with TRBD1. Germline loops: CDR1 ENHRY, CDR2 SYGVKD. This CDR3 region has 16 residues. The V segment lost 3 bases and the J segment 9 bases; nucleotides outside the gene matches: 9. In nucleotides, the CDR3 is TGTGCCATCAGTGACCCGGGACAGGGGGCGTCGGGTGAGCAGTTCTTC. Its translation: CAISDPGQGASGEQFF.

CDR3 nucleotides: TGTGCCACCAGTGATTGGGCGAGACCAGATACGCAGTATTTT. Its protein product is CATSDWARPDTQYF. The chain carries TRBV24-1 and TRBJ2-3; no firm D call. V was shortened by 2 bases and J by 4 bases, with 9 bases between the two germline ends. The CDR3 covers 14 residues. Germline loops: CDR1 KGHDR, CDR2 SFDVKD.

The gene calls are TRBV11-3 and TRBJ2-1; D remains ambiguous. V lost 0 bases and J lost 4, with 16 bases in between. Germline V gives CDR1 SGHNT, CDR2 YENEEA. The CDR3 runs to 17 residues. The CDR3 region has the DNA TGTGCCAGCAGCTTAGATCCCCCGGCGCCGGGTTACAATGAGCAGTTCTTC. This gives the protein CASSLDPPAPGYNEQFF.

J is TRBJ1-5 and V is TRBV5-1; D might be TRBD1 (5 bases). The V and J ends lost 5 bases and 3 bases respectively, with 9 bases between them. The CDR3 spans 13 residues. Germline lookup yields CDR1 SGHRS and CDR2 YFSETQ. As DNA, the CDR3 is TGCGCCAGCAGGTCCAGGGACAATCAGCCCCAGCATTTT. This encodes CASRSRDNQPQHF.

The chain carries TRBV29-1 and TRBJ2-2, with 7 bases matching TRBD2. This CDR3 contains 12 residues. Per germline, CDR1 SQVTM and CDR2 ANQGSEA. V lost 4 bases, J lost 6 bases, and 2 bases stayed unmatched. The CDR3 nucleotides read TGCAGCGTTGTGGGGAGGGCCGGGGAGCTGTTTTTT. Translating gives CSVVGRAGELFF.

The gene calls are TRBV28 and TRBJ1-2; no clear D. This CDR3 is built from 14 residues. The germline CDR1 and CDR2 sequences are MDHEN and SYDVKM. Between the trimmed V and J ends, which lost 6 bases and 4 bases, there was a span of 15 bases. The CDR3: CASSPPAESYGYTF. CDR3 nucleotides: TGTGCCAGCAGCCCGCCCGCGGAGAGCTATGGCTACACCTTC.

This chain uses TRBV28 with TRBJ2-1; unclear D gene. Per germline, CDR1 MDHEN and CDR2 SYDVKM. This CDR3 comprises 13 residues. The germline V and J ends were trimmed by 2 bases and 10 bases, with 12 bases remaining between them. CDR3 amino acids: CASSLNLFQEQFF. The DNA of the CDR3 is TGTGCCAGCAGTTTAAATCTGTTTCAGGAGCAGTTCTTC.

The rearrangement joins TRBV9 to TRBJ2-1; 8 bases agree with TRBD1. The CDR3 length is 14 residues. CDR1 SGDLS and CDR2 YYNGEE come from the germline V gene. J was trimmed by 7 bases and V by 4 bases; bases with no gene match: 7. Written as DNA, the CDR3 is TGTGCCAGCAGCCCCAACAGGGGGTTTAATGAGCAGTTCTTC. Translating it yields CASSPNRGFNEQFF.

This rearrangement joins TRBV11-2 to TRBJ2-7, with D perhaps matching TRBD2 (6 bases). This CDR3 has 18 amino acids. Looked up from germline, CDR1 is SGHAT and CDR2 is FQNNGV. Trimming shortened V by 1 base and J by 0 bases, and 19 bases separated the two germline ends. The CDR3 spells CASSLVWIRRGNSYEQYF. The CDR3 DNA follows: TGTGCCAGCAGCTTAGTTTGGATAAGGCGGGGAAACTCCTACGAGCAGTACTTC.

The V gene is TRBV9, the J gene TRBJ2-3; TRBD2 matches 7 bases. This CDR3 has 17 residues. V shed 4 bases and J 4 bases; nucleotides not matched to a gene: 15. Germline loops: CDR1 SGDLS, CDR2 YYNGEE. The CDR3 nucleotides are TGTGCCAGCAGCACCAACGTGGGAGCGGGAATTTCAGATACGCAGTATTTT. This translates into CASSTNVGAGISDTQYF.

J is TRBJ2-7 and V is TRBV13, with TRBD2 matching over 11 bases. The CDR3 covers 17 residues. V trimming: 5 bases; J trimming: 4 bases; junction bases outside the gene matches: 13. Per germline, CDR1 PRHDT and CDR2 FYEKMQ (reference sequence). The CDR3 spells CASSVGTSGSPKYEQYF. The CDR3 DNA reads TGTGCCAGCAGCGTTGGAACTAGCGGGAGCCCAAAATACGAGCAGTACTTC.

This clone showed up just a few times. V is TRBV5-4 and J is TRBJ2-3; 8 bases match TRBD2. V lost 4 bases and J lost 0; bases outside the gene matches: 7. This CDR3 has 16 amino acids. Germline assignment: CDR1 SGHNT and CDR2 YYREEE (reference sequence). The CDR3 sequence is CASSVRGAGSTDTQYF. The CDR3 nucleotides read TGTGCCAGCAGCGTGCGGGGGGCGGGAAGCACAGATACGCAGTATTTT.

This chain links TRBV7-8 with TRBJ2-2, with a tentative D call TRBD1 (5 bases). Trimming removed 5 bases from V and 6 bases from J, with 13 bases in between. Germline CDR1 is SGHVS and CDR2 is FQNEAQ. The CDR3 length is 14 residues. The CDR3 DNA reads TGTGCCAGCAGCATATCTAGGGGTTCCGGGGAGCTGTTTTTT. Its protein is CASSISRGSGELFF.

The chain is built from TRBV9 and TRBJ1-3; 7 positions agree with TRBD1. CDR1 and CDR2 (germline): SGDLS, YYNGEE. Trimming at V came to 3 bases and at J to 2 bases, leaving 11 bases not matched to a gene. This CDR3 has 17 residues. The CDR3 spells CASSGGFRQGAGNTIYF. As DNA, the CDR3 is TGTGCCAGCAGCGGTGGATTTAGACAGGGAGCTGGAAACACCATATATTTT.

This chain links TRBV12-3 or TRBV12-4 with TRBJ1-1; no clear D gene. Trimming cost V 3 bases and J 4 bases, with 9 bases left between them. This CDR3 is built from 13 residues. CDR3 nucleotide sequence: TGTGCCAGCAGTTTCGCGGCGGGCACTGAAGCTTTCTTT. Amino acids: CASSFAAGTEAFF.

This chain joins TRBV6-5 and TRBJ1-4; weak D call: TRBD1 (6 bases). The CDR3 sequence is 11 residues long. Germline V lookup: CDR1 MNHEY, CDR2 SVGAGI. V gave up 6 bases and J gave up 7 bases, with 6 bases separating them. CDR3 protein: CASRQGEKLFF. CDR3 nucleotide sequence: TGTGCCAGCAGACAGGGTGAAAAACTGTTTTTT.

The V and J genes are TRBV5-6 and TRBJ1-5; D is undetermined. CDR1 and CDR2 from the germline V gene are SGHDT and YYEEEE. The V and J ends lost 0 bases and 3 bases respectively, with 10 bases between them. The CDR3 is made up of 15 amino acids. For the CDR3, the DNA is TGTGCCAGCAGCTTGGGTCCAGGACTCAATCAGCCCCAGCATTTT. It yields the protein CASSLGPGLNQPQHF.

The chain links TRBV5-1 to TRBJ2-5; D is unresolved. Trimming left V 0 bases short and J 5 bases short, with 11 bases between. The CDR3 has 14 amino acids. The germline CDR1 and CDR2 sequences are SGHRS and YFSETQ. CDR3 nucleotides: TGCGCCAGCAGCTTGGCGGTGCCACGGGAGACCCAGTACTTC. Protein sequence: CASSLAVPRETQYF.

This chain connects TRBV7-8 to TRBJ2-1; 11 nucleotides match TRBD2. Germline values: CDR1 SGHVS, CDR2 FQNEAQ. Trimming cost V 3 bases and J 8 bases; bases outside gene matches: 6. This CDR3 region has 15 residues. CDR3 sequence reads: CASSFTSGSNYEQFF. CDR3 coding DNA: TGTGCCAGCAGCTTTACTAGCGGGAGTAACTATGAGCAGTTCTTC. Supplemented by reference TRBV7-8 and TRBJ2-1, the full variable domain reads GAGVSQSPRYKVAKRGQDVALRCDPISGHVSLFWYQQALGQGPEFLTYFQNEAQLDKSGLPSDRFFAERPEGSVSTLKIQRTQQEDSAVYLCASSFTSGSNYEQFFGPGTRLTVL.

This chain uses TRBV10-3 with TRBJ1-1; no firm D call. Trimming removed 6 bases at V and 1 base at J, with 9 bases between. The CDR3 is 13 amino acids. Germline assignment: CDR1 ENHRY and CDR2 SYGVKD. The CDR3 here is CAISYGGNTEAFF. DNA for the CDR3: TGTGCCATCAGCTACGGCGGGAACACTGAAGCTTTCTTT.

This chain uses TRBV3-1 (or the pseudogene TRBV3-2) with TRBJ2-1, with D perhaps TRBD1 (6 bases). Trimming removed 0 bases from V and 7 bases from J, with 13 bases in between. CDR3 length equals 15 residues. Germline CDR1 reads LGHDT; CDR2 reads YNNKEL (reference sequence). As DNA, the CDR3 is TGTGCCAGCAGCCAAGAGGGGGCAGGGCCAAATGAGCAGTTCTTC. Translation gives CASSQEGAGPNEQFF.